Shown below are 14 T cell receptor beta chains from a single sample sequenced in a study of blood T cell repertoires in COVID-19. Sequencing used immunoSEQ multiplex PCR; TCRdb keeps in-frame clones, though not all of them. The sample yields some 77,000 clones, just under 85% seen once. The sequencing sample was made of peripheral blood. These receptors all come from a man aged 70-80 years with acute or convalescent COVID-19.

This clone occurred once. The CDR3 is CASSPVGGREQYF. In nucleotides, the CDR3 is TGTGCCAGCAGCCCGGTGGGGGGACGCGAGCAGTACTTC. This chain uses TRBV12-3 or TRBV12-4 with TRBJ2-7, with D perhaps matching TRBD2 (6 bases). Trimming cost V 6 bases and J 6 bases, with 15 bases left between them. The CDR3 consists of 13 residues.

This clone was found once. The chain joins TRBV6-6 to TRBJ1-1, with D unresolved. Deletions cut 6 bases from V and 6 bases from J, with 14 bases between. Germline-derived CDR1 and CDR2 are MNHNY and SVGAGI (reference sequence). The CDR3 length is 13 residues. The CDR3 reads CASSPSGLPEAFF. The CDR3 bases are TGTGCCAGCAGCCCCTCAGGACTCCCTGAAGCTTTCTTT.

This sequence joins TRBV3-1 (or the pseudogene TRBV3-2) and TRBJ2-5; TRBD2 aligns across 7 bases. The CDR3 contains 15 residues. Germline V gene sequence: CDR1 LGHDT, CDR2 YNNKEL (reference sequence). The ends lost 1 base at V and 2 bases at J; junction bases unmatched: 4. CDR3 in DNA: TGTGCCAGCAGCCAAGCTAGGGGAGGGCAAGAGACCCAGTACTTC. Residues: CASSQARGGQETQYF.

The rearrangement joins TRBV24-1 to TRBJ1-2, with D perhaps matching TRBD1 (5 bases). CDR1 KGHDR and CDR2 SFDVKD come from the germline V gene. V was pared by 5 bases and J by 2 bases, with 11 bases between. The CDR3 extends over 14 amino acids. The CDR3 DNA reads TGTGCCACCAGTGCCGCGACAGCGAACTATGGCTACACCTTC. Translating gives CATSAATANYGYTF.

The rearrangement links TRBV5-1 to TRBJ2-3, with 12 bases fitting TRBD1. The V segment lost 6 bases and the J segment 4 bases; nucleotides outside the gene matches: 9. Germline assignment: CDR1 SGHRS and CDR2 YFSETQ. The CDR3 is 16 residues long. The CDR3 coding sequence is TGCGCCAGCACCCCGGGACAGGGGGCAGGAGCAGATACGCAGTATTTT. This codes for CASTPGQGAGADTQYF.

This clone has just a few counts. The chain combines TRBV4-1 with TRBJ2-1; TRBD1 aligns across 10 bases. With 4 bases clipped from V and 7 bases from J, the junction kept 7 bases outside the gene matches. Germline V lookup: CDR1 MGHRA, CDR2 YSYEKL. The CDR3 loop spans 15 amino acids. The CDR3 region is CASSLGTGVVNEQFF. CDR3 nucleotide sequence: TGCGCCAGCAGCCTAGGGACAGGGGTAGTGAATGAGCAGTTCTTC.

This clone was counted a few times. The chain joins TRBV28 to TRBJ1-2; D is perhaps TRBD1 (5 bases). Germline V gene lookup returns CDR1 MDHEN and CDR2 SYDVKM. CDR3 size: 12 residues. V was cut by 7 bases and J by 2 bases, with 8 bases left in between. For the CDR3, the DNA is TGTGCCAGCACCCAGGGAAACTATGGCTACACCTTC. This gives the protein CASTQGNYGYTF.

V gene TRBV10-2 combines with J gene TRBJ2-7; weak D call: TRBD1 (6 bases). The CDR3 is 12 residues long. CDR1 and CDR2 from the germline V gene are WSHSY and SAAADI. Deletions cut 7 bases from V and 0 bases from J, with 7 bases between. In nucleotides, the CDR3 is TGCGCCAGCAAGACAGGCTCCTACGAGCAGTACTTC. It codes for CASKTGSYEQYF.

This chain joins TRBV27 and TRBJ1-1; 8 bases map to TRBD1. Germline trimming cut 5 bases from V and 3 bases from J; bases unmatched to any gene: 5. From germline, CDR1 is MNHEY and CDR2 SMNVEV (reference sequence). The CDR3 sequence is 14 residues long. For the CDR3, the DNA is TGTGCCAGCAGTCCCCGACAGGGGCACACTGAAGCTTTCTTT. Protein product: CASSPRQGHTEAFF.

This clone turned up a few times. The J gene is TRBJ1-5, the V gene TRBV6-6; D is possibly TRBD1 (5 bases). Trimming removed 8 bases at V and 0 bases at J, with 14 bases between. The germline gives CDR1 MNHNY, CDR2 SVGAGI (reference sequence). The CDR3 length is 15 residues. In nucleotides, the CDR3 is TGTGCCAGCCAAACCGGGGGGAATAGCAATCAGCCCCAGCATTTT. Its translation: CASQTGGNSNQPQHF.

The J gene is TRBJ2-1, the V gene TRBV9; 7 bases align to TRBD1. The trim removed 0 bases at V and 2 bases at J, leaving 11 bases unmatched. Germline CDR1 and CDR2: SGDLS and YYNGEE. The length of the CDR3 is 18 residues. The CDR3 DNA sequence: TGTGCCAGCAGCGTAGAGGGAAAGGGGGACAGAGCCTACAATGAGCAGTTCTTC. Translating it yields CASSVEGKGDRAYNEQFF.

The chain has TRBV21-1 and TRBJ2-7; the table calls TRBD1, which could not be checked here. TRBV21-1 is assigned pseudogene status. CDR3 size: 12 residues. The CDR3 sequence: CAVRGPNHEQYF. Written as DNA, the CDR3 is TGTGCCGTCAGGGGGCCCAACCACGAGCAGTACTTC.

The genes are TRBV5-6 and TRBJ2-7, with a tentative D call TRBD1 (6 bases). This CDR3 is built from 15 residues. Germline CDR1 reads SGHDT; CDR2 reads YYEEEE. V shed 2 bases and J shed 2 bases, with 14 bases lying between them. CDR3 in DNA: TGTGCCAGCAGCTTAAAGCCGGGACAAACCTACGAGCAGTACTTC. Its translation: CASSLKPGQTYEQYF.

This chain uses TRBV5-6 with TRBJ2-5; 10 nucleotides align to TRBD2. This CDR3 is 15 amino acids long. Germline V lookup: CDR1 SGHDT, CDR2 YYEEEE. Trimming at V came to 0 bases and at J to 5 bases, leaving 4 bases not matched to a gene. The CDR3 sequence is CASSLDPSGSETQYF. The CDR3 nucleotides read TGTGCCAGCAGCTTGGATCCTAGCGGGAGTGAGACCCAGTACTTC. Variable domain in full (rest from reference TRBV5-6 and TRBJ2-5): DAGVTQSPTHLIKTRGQQVTLRCSPKSGHDTVSWYQQALGQGPQFIFQYYEEEERQRGNFPDRFSGHQFPNYSSELNVNALLLGDSALYLCASSLDPSGSETQYFGPGTRLLVL.